Below, 10 T cell receptor beta chains from the same sample are listed, as sequenced in a study. TCRdb re-called the 5' RACE reads with MiXCR, one entry per CDR3 protein. The sample includes approximately 12,000 distinct CDR3 sequences, roughly half seen only once; the top ten take around 12%. The sequenced sample consisted of tumor-infiltrating naive CD4+ T cells sorted from the breast tumor. Subset in this sample: naive CD4+ T cells, CD4+CD45RA+CD25-. The receptors originated from a female donor with breast cancer.

The V call is TRBV5-1, the J call TRBJ2-3; D could derive from TRBD1 or TRBD2 (5 bases each). The length of the CDR3 is 14 residues. Trimming took off 9 bases at V and 6 bases at J, with 20 bases between the two ends. Germline V gene sequence: CDR1 SGHRS, CDR2 YFSETQ. The CDR3 coding sequence is TGCGCCACCAAAGGGGACGGGATCGGGGATACGCAGTATTTT. Its translation is CATKGDGIGDTQYF.

This clonotype was observed a few times. The chain joins TRBV11-3 to TRBJ2-7, with 11 nucleotides matching TRBD1. V dropped 4 bases and J dropped 3; count of bases not matched to a gene: 8. The CDR3 is made up of 16 amino acids. Looked up from germline, CDR1 is SGHNT and CDR2 is YENEEA. CDR3 amino acids: CASSSSFGTGGYEQYF. In DNA, the CDR3 is TGTGCCAGCAGCTCCAGTTTTGGGACAGGGGGCTACGAGCAGTACTTC.

This clonotype was counted between two and nine times. The chain combines TRBV9 with TRBJ2-1, with TRBD2 as a possible D gene (7 bases). V was cut by 1 base and J by 0 bases, with 14 bases left in between. This CDR3 is built from 17 residues. Germline-derived CDR1 and CDR2 are SGDLS and YYNGEE. The CDR3 reads CASSVSLADSSYNEQFF. In DNA, the CDR3 is TGTGCCAGCAGCGTAAGCCTAGCGGACAGCTCCTACAATGAGCAGTTCTTC.

The chain combines TRBV20-1 with TRBJ2-4, with TRBD2 matching 8 bases. Germline CDR1 DFQATT, CDR2 SNEGSKA (reference sequence). The CDR3 covers 12 residues. In nucleotides, the CDR3 is TGCAGCGAACGGGGGACTAGTTACATTCAGTACTTC. Its translation is CSERGTSYIQYF.

This clonotype was seen a handful of times. J is TRBJ2-4 and V is TRBV6-2 or TRBV6-3; 9 bases are a match to TRBD1. The junction had 8 bases not matched to a gene; V was cut back by 8 bases and J by 0 bases. The germline V gene has CDR1 MNHEY and CDR2 SVGEGT. The length of the CDR3 is 16 residues. CDR3 DNA: TGTGCCAGCGGACTTTCGGGACAGGGAGCCAAAAACATTCAGTACTTC. It codes for CASGLSGQGAKNIQYF.

The chain joins TRBV20-1 to TRBJ2-7; 7 bases match TRBD2. Germline CDR1 DFQATT, CDR2 SNEGSKA (reference sequence). The CDR3 contains 11 residues. V was clipped by 6 bases and J by 2 bases; unmatched bases: 1. This chain's CDR3 is CSAGTTYEQYF. In nucleotides, the CDR3 is TGCAGTGCCGGGACTACCTACGAGCAGTACTTC.

The table lists this clonotype with a few counts. The chain has TRBV6-6 and TRBJ2-1; TRBD2 aligns across 7 bases. The CDR3 runs 14 residues. In germline, CDR1 is MNHNY, CDR2 SVGAGI (reference sequence). Trimming at V came to 2 bases and at J to 9 bases, leaving 7 bases not matched to a gene. DNA for the CDR3: TGTGCCAGCAGTTACCCCCCCTCTAGCGGTGAGCAGTTCTTC. As protein: CASSYPPSSGEQFF.

V gene TRBV6-2 or TRBV6-3 combines with J gene TRBJ2-5; D is ambiguous. Trimming took off 3 bases at V and 1 base at J, with 9 bases between the two ends. CDR1 is MNHEY, CDR2 SVGEGT, per germline. The CDR3 contains 14 residues. The CDR3 DNA reads TGTGCCAGCAGTTATCGGGCTTTCCAAGAGACCCAGTACTTC. Encoded protein: CASSYRAFQETQYF.

V gene TRBV20-1 combines with J gene TRBJ2-3; 9 bases match TRBD2. The V and J ends lost 6 bases and 6 bases, in that order; junction bases with no gene match: 13. Germline V gene sequence: CDR1 DFQATT, CDR2 SNEGSKA (reference sequence). This CDR3 comprises 15 residues. CDR3 in amino acids: CSARTIAGVVDTQYF. CDR3 DNA sequence: TGCAGTGCGCGAACTATAGCGGGAGTGGTTGATACGCAGTATTTT.

This clonotype occurred once. A read error may explain this, as a much larger clone is one base away. The chain recombines TRBV12-3 or TRBV12-4 with TRBJ2-1; D is perhaps TRBD2 (5 bases). The CDR3 sequence is 11 residues long. The DNA for the CDR3 is TGTGCCAGCAGTTCAAGAGCGGTGTGGTCCTTC. Residues: CASSSRAVWSF.